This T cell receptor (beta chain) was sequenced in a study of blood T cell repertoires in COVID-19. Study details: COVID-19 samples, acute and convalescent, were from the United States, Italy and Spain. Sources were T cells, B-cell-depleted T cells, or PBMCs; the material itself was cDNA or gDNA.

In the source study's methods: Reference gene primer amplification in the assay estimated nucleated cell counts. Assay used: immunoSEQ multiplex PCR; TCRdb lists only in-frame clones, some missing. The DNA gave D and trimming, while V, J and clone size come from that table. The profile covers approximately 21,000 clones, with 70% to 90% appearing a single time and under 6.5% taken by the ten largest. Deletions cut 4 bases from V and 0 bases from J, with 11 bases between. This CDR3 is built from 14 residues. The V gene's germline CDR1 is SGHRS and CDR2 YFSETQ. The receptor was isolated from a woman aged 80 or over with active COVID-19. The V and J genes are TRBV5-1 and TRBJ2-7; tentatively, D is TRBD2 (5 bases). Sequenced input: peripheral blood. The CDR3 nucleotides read TGCGCCAGCAGCCGTTCGGGGAGCTCCTACGAGCAGTACTTC. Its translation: CASSRSGSSYEQYF.